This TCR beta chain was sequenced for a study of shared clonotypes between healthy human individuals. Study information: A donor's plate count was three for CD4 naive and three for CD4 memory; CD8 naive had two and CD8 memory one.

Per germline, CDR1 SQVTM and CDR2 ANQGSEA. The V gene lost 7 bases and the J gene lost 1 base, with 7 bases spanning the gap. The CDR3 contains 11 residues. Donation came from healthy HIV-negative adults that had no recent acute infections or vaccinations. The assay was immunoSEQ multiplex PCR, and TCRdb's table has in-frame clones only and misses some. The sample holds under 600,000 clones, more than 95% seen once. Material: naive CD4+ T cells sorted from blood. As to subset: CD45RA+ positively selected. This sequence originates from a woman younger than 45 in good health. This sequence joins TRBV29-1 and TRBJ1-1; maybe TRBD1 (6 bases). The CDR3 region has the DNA TGCAGCGGGACAGCGAACACTGAAGCTTTCTTT. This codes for CSGTANTEAFF. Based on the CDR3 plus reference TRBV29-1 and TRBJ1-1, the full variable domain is SAVISQKPSRDICQRGTSLTIQCQVDSQVTMMFWYRQQPGQSLTLIATANQGSEATYESGFVIDKFPISRPNLTFSTLTVSNMSPEDSSIYLCSGTANTEAFFGQGTRLTVV.